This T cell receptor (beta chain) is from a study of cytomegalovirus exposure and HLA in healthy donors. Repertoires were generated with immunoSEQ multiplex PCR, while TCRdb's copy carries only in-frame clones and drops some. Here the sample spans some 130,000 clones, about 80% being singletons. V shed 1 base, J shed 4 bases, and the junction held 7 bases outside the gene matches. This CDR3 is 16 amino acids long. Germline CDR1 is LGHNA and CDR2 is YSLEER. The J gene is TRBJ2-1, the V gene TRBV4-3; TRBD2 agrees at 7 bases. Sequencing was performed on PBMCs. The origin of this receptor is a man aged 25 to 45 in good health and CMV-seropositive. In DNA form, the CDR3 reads TGCGCCAGCAGCCAAGTACTCCTAGCGGCTTACAATGAGCAGTTCTTC. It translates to CASSQVLLAAYNEQFF.